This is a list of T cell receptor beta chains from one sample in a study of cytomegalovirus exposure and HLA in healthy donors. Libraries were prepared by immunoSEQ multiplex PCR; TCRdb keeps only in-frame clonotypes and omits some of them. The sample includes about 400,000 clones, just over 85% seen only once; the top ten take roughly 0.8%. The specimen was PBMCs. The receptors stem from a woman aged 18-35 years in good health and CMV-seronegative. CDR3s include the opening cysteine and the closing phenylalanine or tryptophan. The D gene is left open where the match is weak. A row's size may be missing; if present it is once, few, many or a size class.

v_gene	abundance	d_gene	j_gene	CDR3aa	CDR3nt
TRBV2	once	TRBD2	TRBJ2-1	CASKRDYNEQFF	TGTGCCAGCAAGCGGGACTACAATGAGCAGTTCTTC
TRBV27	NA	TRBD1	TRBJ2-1	CASSLYTPGGVLNEQFF	TGTGCCAGCAGTTTATATACCCCAGGGGGTGTTTTGAATGAGCAGTTCTTC
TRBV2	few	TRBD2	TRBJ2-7	CASAAGRGASLQF	TGTGCCAGCGCTGCCGGGAGGGGGGCTTCCCTTCAATTC
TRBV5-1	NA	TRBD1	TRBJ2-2	CASSGDRELDAGELFF	TGCGCCAGCAGCGGGGACAGGGAGTTAGACGCCGGGGAGCTGTTTTTT
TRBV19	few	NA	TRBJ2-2	CATKLDRNTGELFF	TGTGCCACCAAGTTAGACAGGAACACCGGGGAGCTGTTTTTT
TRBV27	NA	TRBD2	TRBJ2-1	CASSPDSGTSGYNEQFF	TGTGCCAGCAGTCCTGACTCCGGGACTAGCGGCTACAATGAGCAGTTCTTC
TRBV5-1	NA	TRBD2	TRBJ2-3	CASSFRGGDTDTQYF	TGCGCCAGCAGCTTCCGCGGGGGGGACACAGATACGCAGTATTTT
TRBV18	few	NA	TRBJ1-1	CASSLMNTEAFF	TGTGCCAGCTCCCTAATGAACACTGAAGCTTTCTTT
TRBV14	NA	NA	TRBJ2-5	CASSRTGLETQYF	TGTGCCAGCAGTCGTACAGGTTTAGAGACCCAGTACTTC
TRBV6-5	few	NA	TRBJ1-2	CASSYDRNYGYTF	TGTGCCAGCAGTTACGACAGGAACTATGGCTACACCTTC
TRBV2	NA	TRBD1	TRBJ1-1	CASSSRGTVNTEAFF	TGTGCCAGCAGTTCCCGGGGGACAGTCAACACTGAAGCTTTCTTT
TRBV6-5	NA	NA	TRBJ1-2	CASSWEGTHYTF	TGTGCCAGCAGTTGGGAGGGGACACACTACACCTTC
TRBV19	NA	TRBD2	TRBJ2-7	CASSIEGTIYYEQYF	TGTGCCAGTAGTATAGAGGGGACTATCTATTACGAGCAGTACTTC